Below are 16 T cell receptor beta chains sequenced from a single sample in a study of chronic HIV infection and antiretroviral therapy. TCRdb re-called the 5' RACE reads through MiXCR, storing one row per CDR3 protein. The table has just over 30,000 distinct CDR3 sequences, over 7.5% seen once; the top ten hold 2.5%. Specimen: peripheral blood. The receptors stem from an adult who had HIV and had not received antiretroviral therapy, or was an uninfected healthy control (not recorded which).

The chain uses TRBV4-2 and TRBJ1-5; D is unresolved. Trimming cost V 1 base and J 4 bases, with 5 bases left between them. The CDR3 runs to 13 residues. Germline lookup yields CDR1 LGHNA and CDR2 YNFKEQ. The CDR3 DNA reads as TGTGCCAGCAGCCAAGGAACTAATCAGCCCCAGCATTTT. It is translated as CASSQGTNQPQHF.

Ten or more counts support this clonotype. This chain connects TRBV12-3 or TRBV12-4 to TRBJ2-3, with D maybe TRBD1 (5 bases). The ends were cut back, 4 bases at V and 0 bases at J, with 14 bases in the middle. The CDR3 extends over 16 amino acids. The CDR3 DNA sequence: TGTGCCAGCAGTTCTAGGACGGCAGGGAGCACAGATACGCAGTATTTT. Encoded protein: CASSSRTAGSTDTQYF.

This chain joins TRBV20-1 and TRBJ1-5; D is possibly TRBD1 (6 bases). Trimming removed 2 bases from V and 8 bases from J, with 13 bases in between. CDR1 DFQATT and CDR2 SNEGSKA come from the germline V gene (reference sequence). This CDR3 comprises 13 residues. CDR3 region: CSARWGQGKPQHF. As DNA, the CDR3 is TGCAGTGCTAGATGGGGGCAGGGAAAGCCCCAGCATTTT.

This clonotype occurred many times. The chain joins TRBV7-2 to TRBJ1-5; 8 bases agree with TRBD1. CDR1 and CDR2 (germline): SGHTA, FQGNSA. The CDR3 is 14 amino acids. Germline trimming cut 3 bases from V and 8 bases from J; bases unmatched to any gene: 6. The CDR3 protein is CASSFGQGSEPQHF. As DNA, the CDR3 is TGTGCCAGCAGCTTTGGACAGGGAAGTGAGCCCCAGCATTTT.

The genes are TRBV4-3 and TRBJ1-1, with TRBD1 as a possible D gene (5 bases). Germline V gene sequence: CDR1 LGHNA, CDR2 YSLEER. This CDR3 has 13 residues. Trimming removed 1 base at V and 10 bases at J, with 13 bases between. CDR3 region: CASSQAAGSGAFF. CDR3 bases: TGCGCCAGCAGCCAAGCAGCAGGGAGTGGAGCTTTCTTT.

This clonotype was detected many times. This chain connects TRBV10-3 to TRBJ1-2; D uncertain. CDR3 length: 15 amino acids. V was cut by 4 bases and J by 0 bases, with 12 bases left in between. Germline V CDR1 and CDR2: ENHRY, SYGVKD. CDR3 residues: CAISVVGSTNYGYTF. The CDR3 DNA follows: TGTGCCATCAGTGTTGTCGGCAGCACTAACTATGGCTACACCTTC.

This clonotype is medium-sized by share. The chain uses TRBV29-1 and TRBJ2-1; a possible D gene is TRBD2 (5 bases). Trimming shortened V by 1 base and J by 7 bases, and 17 bases separated the two germline ends. The germline V gene has CDR1 SQVTM and CDR2 ANQGSEA. The CDR3 length is 15 residues. The CDR3 loop reads CSVEVGERTWNEQFF. The CDR3, as DNA: TGCAGCGTTGAAGTTGGTGAGAGGACTTGGAATGAGCAGTTCTTC.

This clonotype was seen ten or more times. V usage is TRBV27 and J usage is TRBJ2-7, with TRBD1 matching 10 bases. Per germline, CDR1 MNHEY and CDR2 SMNVEV (reference sequence). With V trimmed by 6 bases and J by 3 bases, 8 bases remained unmatched. This CDR3 comprises 15 residues. The CDR3 loop is CASSRGTGAFYEQYF. The CDR3 DNA sequence: TGTGCCAGCAGCCGAGGGACAGGGGCTTTCTACGAGCAGTACTTC.

The V gene is TRBV20-1, the J gene TRBJ2-4, with D uncertain. The V gene lost 3 bases and the J gene lost 0 bases, with 6 bases spanning the gap. Germline V gives CDR1 DFQATT, CDR2 SNEGSKA (reference sequence). CDR3 size: 13 residues. This chain's CDR3 is CSARRLAKNIQYF. The CDR3 region has the DNA TGCAGTGCTAGGAGGCTAGCCAAAAACATTCAGTACTTC.

This clonotype has just a few counts. The chain combines TRBV6-1 with TRBJ1-3; D is perhaps TRBD1 (5 bases). There are 16 residues in the CDR3. From germline, CDR1 is MNHNS and CDR2 SASEGT. Trimming cost V 7 bases and J 5 bases, with 21 bases left between them. CDR3 in amino acids: CASTTDQSGSRNTIYF. CDR3 bases: TGTGCCAGCACCACCGATCAATCAGGGTCGAGAAACACCATATATTTT.

This clonotype was seen repeatedly, ten times or more. This sequence joins TRBV11-1 and TRBJ2-7; 8 bases map to TRBD1. CDR1 is SGHAT, CDR2 FQDESV, per germline (reference sequence). After removal of 6 bases from V and 1 base from J, the junction contained 11 bases not matched to a gene. This CDR3 contains 16 residues. DNA of the CDR3: TGTGCCAGCAGGAAAAGCCACCAGGGGGCATCCTACGAGCAGTACTTC. Translated: CASRKSHQGASYEQYF. The entire variable domain, with the rest obtained from reference TRBV11-1 and TRBJ2-7, is as follows: EAEVAQSPRYKITEKSQAVAFWCDPISGHATLYWYRQILGQGPELLVQFQDESVVDDSQLPKDRFSAERLKGVDSTLKIQPAELGDSAMYLCASRKSHQGASYEQYFGPGTRLTVT.

The table lists this clonotype with many counts. V usage is TRBV7-6 and J usage is TRBJ2-2, with D perhaps matching TRBD1 (6 bases). The CDR3 spans 14 residues. V lost 5 bases, J lost 7 bases, and 14 bases lay in between. Germline assignment: CDR1 SGHVS and CDR2 FNYEAQ. The CDR3 DNA follows: TGTGCCAGCAGCAAAGGACAGTCTTTCGGGGAGCTGTTTTTT. Translating gives CASSKGQSFGELFF.

This clonotype was seen a few times. This chain connects TRBV2 to TRBJ2-3; no reliable D call. The CDR3 is made up of 11 amino acids. Trimming shortened V by 5 bases and J by 4 bases, and 4 bases separated the two germline ends. Germline-derived CDR1 and CDR2 are SNHLY and FYNNEI. The CDR3 DNA reads TGTGCCAGCAGTTGGTCAGATACGCAGTATTTT. It codes for CASSWSDTQYF.

This clonotype appeared a few times. The chain carries TRBV6-2 or TRBV6-3 and TRBJ1-5; TRBD1 matches at 11 bases. The germline V gene has CDR1 MNHEY and CDR2 SVGEGT. The ends lost 5 bases at V and 5 bases at J; junction bases unmatched: 17. This CDR3 has 19 residues. The CDR3 DNA follows: TGTGCCAGCAGTCACGGAACCGCCCCCGGGACAGGGGGTCATCAGCCCCAGCATTTT. Amino acids: CASSHGTAPGTGGHQPQHF.

This clonotype has just a few counts. The chain couples TRBV10-3 to TRBJ1-1; D may be TRBD1 (6 bases). V lost 2 bases and J lost 1, with 11 bases in between. Germline CDR1 reads ENHRY; CDR2 reads SYGVKD. The CDR3 is 15 amino acids. The chain's CDR3 is CAISEGRGRNTEAFF. CDR3 DNA sequence: TGTGCCATCAGTGAGGGCAGGGGTAGGAACACTGAAGCTTTCTTT.

The J gene is TRBJ2-7, the V gene TRBV27; 7 bases map to TRBD1. Per the germline V gene, CDR1 is MNHEY and CDR2 is SMNVEV (reference sequence). This CDR3 is built from 12 residues. V dropped 5 bases and J dropped 5; count of bases not matched to a gene: 3. The CDR3 DNA sequence: TGTGCCAGCAGTCGACAGGGTAACGAGCAGTACTTC. Encoded protein: CASSRQGNEQYF.